These 28 T cell receptor beta chains share one sample of origin, sequenced in a study of blood T cells in healthy people across ages. The authors ran a second PCR of 7 to 11 cycles using a sample-barcoded 5' primer and a J-beta primer mix. TCRdb reprocessed the 5' RACE reads via MiXCR and lists one record per CDR3 protein. The sample has roughly 1,000,000 distinct CDR3 sequences, around 25% seen once. Separately, the same data were catalogued under a study of T cells of mothers and their children.

Sequencing was done on a sample of blood. All receptors come from a girl aged 2 to 9 in good health.

This rearrangement joins TRBV11-3 to TRBJ2-5; 7 nucleotides match TRBD2. The trim removed 4 bases at V and 2 bases at J, leaving 13 bases unmatched. The CDR3 loop spans 17 amino acids. The germline CDR1 and CDR2 sequences are SGHNT and YENEEA. In DNA, the CDR3 is TGTGCCAGCAGCTACCCAAGGTTGGGGGGAGGGCAAGAGACCCAGTACTTC. This translates into CASSYPRLGGGQETQYF.

This clonotype was detected a few times. V usage is TRBV5-1 and J usage is TRBJ2-5; D is unresolved. CDR1 is SGHRS and CDR2 is YFSETQ in the germline V gene. The V end lost 4 bases, the J end lost 3 bases, and 13 bases lay between the germline ends. The CDR3 loop spans 14 amino acids. CDR3 sequence reads: CASSLSSREETQYF. DNA for the CDR3: TGCGCCAGCAGCCTAAGTAGCCGCGAAGAGACCCAGTACTTC.

This clonotype has a count of ten or more. The chain uses TRBV25-1 and TRBJ2-2, with D perhaps matching TRBD1 or TRBD2 (7 bases each). V gave up 3 bases and J gave up 5 bases, with 19 bases separating them. The germline V gene has CDR1 MGHDK and CDR2 SYGVNS. The CDR3 consists of 17 residues. CDR3 coding DNA: TGTGCCAGCAGTGATTGGGAGGGGGCGAGGGTTACCGGGGAGCTGTTTTTT. Translated: CASSDWEGARVTGELFF.

The CDR3 spells CSVARGSEDIQYF. DNA of the CDR3: TGCAGCGTTGCCAGGGGTTCCGAAGACATTCAGTACTTC. This chain links TRBV29-1 with TRBJ2-4; TRBD1 might be the D (6 bases). V gave up 4 bases and J gave up 8 bases, with 15 bases separating them. CDR1 and CDR2 from the germline V gene are SQVTM and ANQGSEA. The CDR3 has 13 residues.

V and J are TRBV7-3 and TRBJ2-1; no clear D gene. The CDR3 runs 15 residues. V was pared by 4 bases and J by 0 bases, with 10 bases between. Germline CDR1 is SGHTA and CDR2 is FQGTGA. CDR3 DNA: TGTGCCAGCAGCTCAGAAGAGAGCTCCTACAATGAGCAGTTCTTC. Translating gives CASSSEESSYNEQFF. Drawing the rest from reference TRBV7-3 and TRBJ2-1, the complete variable domain is GAGVSQTPSNKVTEKGKYVELRCDPISGHTALYWYRQSLGQGPEFLIYFQGTGAADDSGLPNDRFFAVRPEGSVSTLKIQRTERGDSAVYLCASSSEESSYNEQFFGPGTRLTVL.

In DNA form, the CDR3 reads TGCAGCGTCTCGACAGGGATCGGGACCGGGGAGCTGTTTTTT. Translated: CSVSTGIGTGELFF. The chain is built from TRBV29-1 and TRBJ2-2; 7 bases align to TRBD1. Looked up from germline, CDR1 is SQVTM and CDR2 is ANQGSEA. The CDR3 totals 14 residues. V trimming: 6 bases; J trimming: 5 bases; junction bases outside the gene matches: 9.

The J gene is TRBJ1-1, the V gene TRBV6-6; D unclear. V dropped 5 bases and J dropped 3 bases, with 16 bases sitting between them. Germline V CDR1 and CDR2: MNHNY, SVGAGI (reference sequence). The CDR3 has 15 residues. The CDR3 nucleotides read TGTGCCAGCAGTCCCGGTTGGGGAGCAGACACTGAAGCTTTCTTT. Protein product: CASSPGWGADTEAFF.

This chain connects TRBV4-3 to TRBJ2-5; 12 nucleotides line up with TRBD2. From germline, CDR1 is LGHNA and CDR2 YSLEER. Trimming took 5 bases from V and 2 from J; bases not matched to a gene: 15. The CDR3 contains 19 residues. The CDR3: CASSVNLAGGTFLQETQYF. CDR3 in DNA: TGCGCCAGCAGCGTTAATCTAGCGGGGGGGACATTTTTACAAGAGACCCAGTACTTC.

This clonotype was seen ten or more times. One end of the junction is discordant with germline, which a read error may explain. The V and J genes are TRBV5-1 and TRBJ2-5, with D hard to call. Germline V CDR1 and CDR2: SGHRS, YFSETQ. The length of the CDR3 is 12 residues. The CDR3 loop reads CASSLGQETQYF. The CDR3 nucleotides read TGTGCCAGCAGCTTAGGCCAAGAGACCCAGTACTTC.

This clonotype has only a few counts. V and J are TRBV12-3 or TRBV12-4 and TRBJ2-1, with D uncertain. V lost 6 bases, J lost 5 bases, and 8 bases lay in between. The CDR3 length is 12 residues. The CDR3 nucleotides are TGTGCCAGCAGAGGTAGTAACAATGAGCAGTTCTTC. Translation gives CASRGSNNEQFF.

The table lists this clonotype with many counts. One junction end disagrees with the germline gene, perhaps due to a read error. The chain couples TRBV5-1 to TRBJ1-2; D gene unclear. The CDR3 runs to 11 residues. The V gene's germline CDR1 is SGHRS and CDR2 YFSETQ. The CDR3 bases are TGTGCCAGCAGCTTGGGTAGTGGCTACACCTTC. This sequence encodes CASSLGSGYTF.

This clonotype came up many times. The rearrangement links TRBV5-1 to TRBJ2-4; 7 bases fit TRBD1. With 5 bases clipped from V and 6 bases from J, the junction kept 5 bases outside the gene matches. This CDR3 is built from 13 residues. From germline, CDR1 is SGHRS and CDR2 YFSETQ. This CDR3 is CASREGDRNIQYF. CDR3 coding DNA: TGCGCCAGCAGGGAAGGGGACAGAAACATTCAGTACTTC.

This clonotype was seen a few times. The chain couples TRBV2 to TRBJ2-5, with D perhaps being TRBD1 or TRBD2 (5 bases each). The CDR3 covers 14 residues. V was cut by 3 bases and J by 5 bases, with 13 bases left in between. Looked up from germline, CDR1 is SNHLY and CDR2 is FYNNEI. CDR3 sequence: CASSDVRGQETQYF. In DNA form, the CDR3 reads TGTGCCAGCAGTGATGTCCGGGGCCAGGAGACCCAGTACTTC.

This clonotype was seen a few times. The rearrangement links TRBV29-1 to TRBJ2-5, with 7 bases lining up with TRBD1. The J call is doubtful: the DNA matches TRBJ2-1 better. Germline V gene lookup returns CDR1 SQVTM and CDR2 ANQGSEA. The CDR3 extends over 13 amino acids. The CDR3 here is CSVTGPRGQEQFF. The CDR3 DNA reads as TGCAGCGTCACAGGGCCGAGGGGGCAGGAGCAGTTCTTC.

The chain carries TRBV25-1 and TRBJ2-5, with 7 bases that match TRBD1. The CDR3 is made up of 13 amino acids. V lost 9 bases to trimming and J lost 3 bases; unmatched junction nucleotides: 7. CDR1 and CDR2 (germline): MGHDK, SYGVNS. The CDR3 loop reads CASSGQLEETQYF. The CDR3 nucleotides are TGTGCCAGTTCGGGACAGCTGGAAGAGACCCAGTACTTC.

This clonotype was observed a handful of times. The rearrangement uses TRBV20-1 and TRBJ2-7; maybe TRBD1 (5 bases). Trimming pared 3 bases from V and 1 base from J, leaving 13 bases between. CDR1 is DFQATT, CDR2 SNEGSKA, per germline (reference sequence). CDR3 length: 14 amino acids. DNA for the CDR3: TGCAGTGCTAGCCCCGATGACAGATCCTACGAGCAGTACTTC. It codes for CSASPDDRSYEQYF.

V gene TRBV6-5 combines with J gene TRBJ2-3, with 7 bases fitting TRBD2. Germline CDR1 is MNHEY and CDR2 is SVGAGI. The CDR3 is 12 residues long. V was pared by 4 bases and J by 11 bases, with 6 bases of the junction left unmatched. The CDR3 protein is CASSCRGGEQYF. As DNA, the CDR3 is TGTGCCAGCAGTTGCCGCGGGGGAGAGCAGTATTTT.

The chain recombines TRBV29-1 with TRBJ2-7; a weak D match, TRBD1 (5 bases). Germline CDR1 is SQVTM and CDR2 is ANQGSEA. The CDR3 totals 11 residues. V gave up 6 bases and J gave up 6 bases, with 12 bases separating them. CDR3 sequence reads: CSVPVGAEQYF. The DNA of the CDR3 is TGCAGCGTCCCAGTAGGGGCCGAGCAGTACTTC.

The chain links TRBV20-1 to TRBJ2-5; 9 bases are shared with TRBD1. TRBJ2-7 explains the end of the DNA better; the J call may be wrong. CDR1 is DFQATT and CDR2 is SNEGSKA in the germline V gene (reference sequence). The CDR3 totals 17 residues. The DNA for the CDR3 is TGCAGTGCTAGACCATTGGGGGACAGGGCAACCTCCTACGAGCAGTACTTC. It yields the protein CSARPLGDRATSYEQYF.

This chain links TRBV7-2 with TRBJ2-4, with D hard to call. V was shortened by 1 base and J by 10 bases, with 8 bases between the two germline ends. In germline, CDR1 is SGHTA, CDR2 FQGNSA. CDR3 length: 12 amino acids. Written as DNA, the CDR3 is TGTGCCAGCAGCTTAGAGGGATGGATTCAGTACTTC. It codes for CASSLEGWIQYF.

This clonotype was seen at least ten times. The chain carries TRBV6-5 and TRBJ2-5, with 7 bases matching TRBD2. Germline CDR1 is MNHEY and CDR2 is SVGAGI. With 5 bases clipped from V and 4 bases from J, the junction kept 7 bases outside the gene matches. The CDR3 is made up of 14 amino acids. The CDR3 here is CASSPLGRGETQYF. The CDR3, as DNA: TGTGCCAGCAGTCCCCTAGGGAGGGGAGAGACCCAGTACTTC.

This clonotype occurred a few times. The chain couples TRBV29-1 to TRBJ2-1; 10 bases align to TRBD2. CDR1 and CDR2 from the germline V gene are SQVTM and ANQGSEA. Trimming at V came to 3 bases and at J to 4 bases, leaving 9 bases not matched to a gene. The CDR3 runs to 16 residues. The CDR3 region is CSVEDLAGVRYNEQFF. As DNA, the CDR3 is TGCAGCGTTGAGGACCTAGCGGGAGTACGTTACAATGAGCAGTTCTTC.

This clonotype was counted between two and nine times. This rearrangement joins TRBV24-1 to TRBJ1-5; 9 nucleotides agree with TRBD1. The germline gives CDR1 KGHDR, CDR2 SFDVKD. V trimming: 4 bases; J trimming: 3 bases; junction bases outside the gene matches: 6. CDR3 length: 16 residues. The CDR3 loop reads CATSDRTGDDNQPQHF. The CDR3 nucleotides are TGTGCCACCAGTGACCGGACAGGGGATGACAATCAGCCCCAGCATTTT.

This chain connects TRBV28 to TRBJ1-1; 7 bases agree with TRBD1. The CDR3 totals 14 residues. With 5 bases clipped from V and 1 base from J, the junction kept 4 bases outside the gene matches. Per the germline V gene, CDR1 is MDHEN and CDR2 is SYDVKM. The CDR3 DNA reads as TGTGCCAGCAGTGCCCCAGGGGGGAACACTGAAGCTTTCTTT. Its protein product is CASSAPGGNTEAFF. The whole variable domain, filled in from reference TRBV28 and TRBJ1-1, reads DVKVTQSSRYLVKRTGEKVFLECVQDMDHENMFWYRQDPGLGLRLIYFSYDVKMKEKGDIPEGYSVSREKKERFSLILESASTNQTSMYLCASSAPGGNTEAFFGQGTRLTVV.

In this sample, this clonotype turned up a few times. V and J are TRBV20-1 and TRBJ2-5; 9 bases align to TRBD2. With 5 bases clipped from V and 1 base from J, the junction kept 5 bases outside the gene matches. Germline CDR1 and CDR2: DFQATT and SNEGSKA (reference sequence). The CDR3 has 14 residues. The CDR3 region is CSAALAGPQETQYF. The CDR3, as DNA: TGCAGTGCTGCGCTAGCGGGACCCCAAGAGACCCAGTACTTC.

The chain recombines TRBV3-1 with TRBJ1-3; tentative D call: TRBD1 (5 bases). Per germline, CDR1 LGHDT and CDR2 YNNKEL (reference sequence). Trimming cost V 3 bases and J 4 bases, with 10 bases left between them. This CDR3 spans 14 amino acids. The CDR3 region is CASSHRSGGNTIYF. CDR3 DNA: TGTGCCAGCAGCCATCGGTCAGGGGGAAACACCATATATTTT.

The chain links TRBV4-1 to TRBJ1-4; D is perhaps TRBD1 (6 bases). The CDR3 covers 13 residues. Looked up from germline, CDR1 is MGHRA and CDR2 is YSYEKL. V shed 2 bases and J shed 14 bases, with 15 bases lying between them. The CDR3 DNA follows: TGCGCCAGCAGCCAATTGACTCCAGACAGGCTGTTTTTT. Encoded protein: CASSQLTPDRLFF.

This clonotype was seen a handful of times. The chain is built from TRBV7-2 and TRBJ2-5; 12 bases match TRBD2. V lost 0 bases to trimming and J lost 0 bases; unmatched junction nucleotides: 5. The CDR3 runs 18 residues. Germline values: CDR1 SGHTA, CDR2 FQGNSA. The CDR3 DNA follows: TGTGCCAGCAGCTTAGCCTGGTCTAGCGGGGGGGACCAAGAGACCCAGTACTTC. It specifies CASSLAWSSGGDQETQYF. The whole variable domain, filled in from reference TRBV7-2 and TRBJ2-5, reads GAGVSQSPSNKVTEKGKDVELRCDPISGHTALYWYRQSLGQGLEFLIYFQGNSAPDKSGLPSDRFSAERTGGSVSTLTIQRTQQEDSAVYLCASSLAWSSGGDQETQYFGPGTRLLVL.